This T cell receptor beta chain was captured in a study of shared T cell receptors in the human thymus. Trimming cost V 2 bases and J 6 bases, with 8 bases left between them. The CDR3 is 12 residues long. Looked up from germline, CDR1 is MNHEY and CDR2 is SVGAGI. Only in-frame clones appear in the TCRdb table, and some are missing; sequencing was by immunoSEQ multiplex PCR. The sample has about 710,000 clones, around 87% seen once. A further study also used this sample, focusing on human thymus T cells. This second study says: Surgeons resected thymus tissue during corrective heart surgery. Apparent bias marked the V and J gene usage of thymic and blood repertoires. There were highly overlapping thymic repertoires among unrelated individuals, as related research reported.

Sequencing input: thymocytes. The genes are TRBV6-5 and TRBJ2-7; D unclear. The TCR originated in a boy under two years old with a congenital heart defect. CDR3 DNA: TGTGCCAGCAGTTACCCCCCTATCGAGCAGTACTTC. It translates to CASSYPPIEQYF.